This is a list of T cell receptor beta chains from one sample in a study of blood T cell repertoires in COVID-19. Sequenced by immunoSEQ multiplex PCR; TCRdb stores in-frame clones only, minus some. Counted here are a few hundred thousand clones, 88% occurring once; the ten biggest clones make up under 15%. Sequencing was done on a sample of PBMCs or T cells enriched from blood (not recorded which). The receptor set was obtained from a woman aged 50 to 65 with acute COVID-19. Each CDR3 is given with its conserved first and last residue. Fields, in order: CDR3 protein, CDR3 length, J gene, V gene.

cdr3_aa: CASSALPGQGYEQYF; cdr3_length: 15; j_call: TRBJ2-7; v_call: TRBV19
cdr3_aa: CSAGPMETQYF; cdr3_length: 11; j_call: TRBJ2-5; v_call: TRBV20-1
cdr3_aa: CASSKQGSSINEKLFF; cdr3_length: 16; j_call: TRBJ1-4; v_call: TRBV5-4
cdr3_aa: CASSLRGLREYF; cdr3_length: 12; j_call: TRBJ2-7; v_call: TRBV5-5
cdr3_aa: CAISESGRGQEKLFF; cdr3_length: 15; j_call: TRBJ1-4; v_call: TRBV10-3
cdr3_aa: CASSLVAEQYF; cdr3_length: 11; j_call: TRBJ2-7; v_call: TRBV5-6
cdr3_aa: CASSQDNRVQYF; cdr3_length: 12; j_call: TRBJ2-5; v_call: TRBV4-2
cdr3_aa: CASSSRRDRADTQYF; cdr3_length: 15; j_call: TRBJ2-3; v_call: TRBV7-2
cdr3_aa: CASSLAKFTDYGYTF; cdr3_length: 15; j_call: TRBJ1-2; v_call: TRBV5-1
cdr3_aa: CASSIVKGSNTGELFF; cdr3_length: 16; j_call: TRBJ2-2; v_call: TRBV19